This record concerns one T cell receptor (beta chain) sequence. Its specificity is unknown. The sample comes from a study of CD8 T cells in ankylosing spondylitis. The TCR beta libraries were generated through quantitative 5'-RACE incorporating molecular barcodes. TCRdb used MiXCR to reprocess the 5' RACE reads, holding one entry per CDR3 protein. The profile shows around 540,000 distinct CDR3 sequences, approximately 12% of them singletons. Study-wide findings and caveats: The clones that were linked to disease were reported to be significantly enriched in matched synovial fluid samples from ankylosing spondylitis patients. Blood of patients with ankylosing spondylitis appeared to be characterized by a TCR beta motif of fewer than 10 highly homologous variants. Earlier literature documents some of the motif variants in reactive arthritis synovial fluid and blood.

V was clipped by 3 bases and J by 9 bases; unmatched bases: 11. The CDR3 extends over 16 amino acids. CDR1 KGHSH and CDR2 LQKENI come from the germline V gene. The source material was blood, either unsorted or a sorted T cell fraction (not recorded which). The clonotype comes from a male donor with ankylosing spondylitis. The genes are TRBV18 and TRBJ2-1, with 10 positions matching TRBD2. The CDR3 here is CASSPPSGSGSGEQFF. In nucleotides, the CDR3 is TGTGCCAGCTCACCCCCTAGCGGGAGTGGTTCGGGTGAGCAGTTCTTC. The full variable domain, rest sourced from reference TRBV18 and TRBJ2-1, is NAGVMQNPRHLVRRRGQEARLRCSPMKGHSHVYWYRQLPEEGLKFMVYLQKENIIDESGMPKERFSAEFPKEGPSILRIQQVVRGDSAAYFCASSPPSGSGSGEQFFGPGTRLTVL.